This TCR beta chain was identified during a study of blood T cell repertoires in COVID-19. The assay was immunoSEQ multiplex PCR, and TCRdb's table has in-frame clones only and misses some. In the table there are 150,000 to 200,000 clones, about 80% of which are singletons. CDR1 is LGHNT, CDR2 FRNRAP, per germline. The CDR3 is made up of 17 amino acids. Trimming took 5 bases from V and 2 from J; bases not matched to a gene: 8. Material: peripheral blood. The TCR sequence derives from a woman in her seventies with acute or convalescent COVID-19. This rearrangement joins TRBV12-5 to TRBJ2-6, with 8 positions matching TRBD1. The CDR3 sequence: CASGDRTGRAGANVLTF. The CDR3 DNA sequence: TGTGCTAGTGGTGACCGGACAGGGAGAGCTGGGGCCAACGTCCTGACTTTC.